The 24 T cell receptor beta chains presented below share a single source sample, sequenced in a study of radiation and T cells in renal cell carcinoma. Some clones are missing from TCRdb's copy, which holds only in-frame ones; the method was immunoSEQ multiplex PCR. The data contain about 62,000 clones, 60% to 85% of them seen just once; the ten biggest clones take up about 6.3%. Time point indicated: blood 4 weeks post-SBRT, at nephrectomy. Treatment meaning: 15 Gy SBRT to primary tumor, nephrectomy 4 weeks later. Sample: blood, taken from a patient whose treatment included radiotherapy and nephrectomy. The receptor set was obtained from a man aged 55 to 70 with renal cell carcinoma.

The rearrangement uses TRBV5-1 and TRBJ2-5; D may correspond to TRBD1 or TRBD2 (6 bases each). Germline V gene sequence: CDR1 SGHRS, CDR2 YFSETQ. This CDR3 has 12 amino acids. Trimming cost V 6 bases and J 4 bases, with 10 bases left between them. The CDR3 reads CASNSGAETQYF. The CDR3 DNA sequence: TGCGCCAGCAATTCGGGGGCAGAGACCCAGTACTTC. The complete variable domain, with remaining parts taken from reference TRBV5-1 and TRBJ2-5, reads KAGVTQTPRYLIKTRGQQVTLSCSPISGHRSVSWYQQTPGQGLQFLFEYFSETQRNKGNFPGRFSGRQFSNSRSEMNVSTLELGDSALYLCASNSGAETQYFGPGTRLLVL.

This clone was counted a few times. The V gene is TRBV6-5, the J gene TRBJ2-1; D is ambiguous. The CDR3 contains 12 residues. From germline, CDR1 is MNHEY and CDR2 SVGAGI. V was cut by 6 bases and J by 8 bases, with 11 bases left in between. Written as DNA, the CDR3 is TGTGCCAGCAGCCCTACGTTCGATGAGCAGTTCTTC. This translates into CASSPTFDEQFF.

The chain has TRBV6-1 and TRBJ1-1; no definite D call. The CDR3 sequence is 12 residues long. Per germline, CDR1 MNHNS and CDR2 SASEGT. The V gene lost 3 bases and the J gene lost 11 bases, with 13 bases spanning the gap. The CDR3 DNA reads as TGTGCCAGCAGTGAGCTGGACGTGTCGGCTTTCTTT. Its protein is CASSELDVSAFF.

For the CDR3, the DNA is TGTGCCAGCAGCTTGGCTGACAGGGGGGACTATGGCTACACCTTC. Translating gives CASSLADRGDYGYTF. J is TRBJ1-2 and V is TRBV5-8; 9 nucleotides match TRBD1. Per the germline V gene, CDR1 is SGHTS and CDR2 is YDEGEE. The length of the CDR3 is 15 residues. Trimming removed 0 bases from V and 3 bases from J; junction bases left unmatched: 3.

The chain links TRBV5-1 to TRBJ2-3; D remains ambiguous. V was pared by 0 bases and J by 1 base, with 9 bases between. The germline V gene encodes CDR1 SGHRS and CDR2 YFSETQ. CDR3 length: 15 residues. The CDR3: CASSLDHARTDTQYF. In DNA, the CDR3 is TGCGCCAGCAGCTTGGATCACGCCCGCACAGATACGCAGTATTTT.

The chain links TRBV5-1 to TRBJ2-1; D is ambiguous. Germline CDR1 is SGHRS and CDR2 is YFSETQ. The CDR3 has 13 residues. Trimming stripped 2 bases from V and 7 bases from J, with 10 bases between. The CDR3 sequence is CASSLFPENEQFF. The DNA of the CDR3 is TGCGCCAGCAGCTTATTCCCGGAGAATGAGCAGTTCTTC.

The rearrangement links TRBV5-5 to TRBJ2-5; D remains ambiguous. V was pared by 4 bases and J by 3 bases, with 10 bases between. Per the germline V gene, CDR1 is SGHKS and CDR2 is YYEKEE (reference sequence). This CDR3 is 13 amino acids long. CDR3 DNA: TGTGCCAGCAGCCCGTCGGGTAAAGAGACCCAGTACTTC. As protein: CASSPSGKETQYF.

The chain is built from TRBV7-9 and TRBJ2-7, with D perhaps matching TRBD1 or TRBD2 (5 bases each). This CDR3 region has 16 residues. CDR1 and CDR2 from the germline V gene are SEHNR and FQNEAQ (reference sequence). Deletions cut 2 bases from V and 1 base from J, with 15 bases between. The CDR3 DNA sequence: TGTGCCAGCAGCTTATTTAACGGGGCGGGTTCCTACGAGCAGTACTTC. Its protein is CASSLFNGAGSYEQYF.

The chain recombines TRBV19 with TRBJ1-2; D remains unclear. V shed 7 bases and J shed 6 bases, with 18 bases lying between them. The V gene's germline CDR1 is LNHDA and CDR2 SQIVND (reference sequence). The CDR3 contains 14 residues. The CDR3: CASTLEEGLHGYTF. CDR3 DNA: TGTGCCAGTACCCTAGAGGAAGGGCTCCATGGCTACACCTTC. The variable domain in full, completed from reference TRBV19 and TRBJ1-2, reads DGGITQSPKYLFRKEGQNVTLSCEQNLNHDAMYWYRQDPGQGLRLIYYSQIVNDFQKGDIAEGYSVSREKKESFPLTVTSAQKNPTAFYLCASTLEEGLHGYTFGSGTRLTVV.

This chain links TRBV11-3 with TRBJ2-5, with TRBD2 matching over 11 bases. Germline CDR1 and CDR2: SGHNT and YENEEA. This CDR3 is 14 amino acids long. V was clipped by 6 bases and J by 5 bases; unmatched bases: 5. CDR3 coding DNA: TGTGCCAGCAGTTTCACTAGCGGGAGTGAGACCCAGTACTTC. This translates into CASSFTSGSETQYF.

The V call is TRBV7-2, the J call TRBJ2-5, with 10 bases aligning to TRBD2. V trimming: 1 base; J trimming: 2 bases; junction bases outside the gene matches: 13. The V gene's germline CDR1 is SGHTA and CDR2 FQGNSA. CDR3 size: 19 residues. CDR3 loop: CASSLERAGGLAVQETQYF. The CDR3 DNA is TGTGCCAGCAGCTTAGAAAGAGCGGGAGGACTAGCGGTACAAGAGACCCAGTACTTC.

The chain recombines TRBV5-1 with TRBJ2-2, with 11 nucleotides matching TRBD2. The CDR3 sequence is 16 residues long. The V gene end was trimmed by 0 bases and the J gene end by 6 bases; junction bases not matched to a gene: 4. Germline CDR1 and CDR2: SGHRS and YFSETQ. The CDR3 sequence is CASSLDGLAGAGELFF. In DNA form, the CDR3 reads TGCGCCAGCAGCTTGGACGGACTAGCGGGCGCCGGGGAGCTGTTTTTT.

The V and J genes are TRBV10-3 and TRBJ1-4; TRBD1 agrees at 7 bases. The J segment lost 4 bases and the V segment lost 2 bases, leaving 1 base of the junction unmatched. Germline assignment: CDR1 ENHRY and CDR2 SYGVKD. The CDR3 spans 14 residues. CDR3 sequence reads: CAISEGQDNEKLFF. The DNA for the CDR3 is TGTGCCATCAGTGAGGGACAGGATAATGAAAAACTGTTTTTT.

The chain has TRBV6-1 and TRBJ1-5, with no clear D. Germline CDR1 and CDR2: MNHNS and SASEGT. There are 13 residues in the CDR3. Trimming cost V 7 bases and J 5 bases, with 12 bases left between them. CDR3 coding DNA: TGTGCCAGCACCTGGGCAGAGGATCAGCCCCAGCATTTT. This codes for CASTWAEDQPQHF.

This clone was observed a few times. V usage is TRBV7-9 and J usage is TRBJ1-2, with D unclear. V was cut by 5 bases and J by 3 bases, with 13 bases left in between. Germline V gene lookup returns CDR1 SEHNR and CDR2 FQNEAQ (reference sequence). The CDR3 sequence is 14 residues long. CDR3 sequence reads: CASSLSGADYGYTF. CDR3 sequence (DNA): TGTGCCAGCAGCCTATCCGGAGCCGACTATGGCTACACCTTC.

CDR3 protein: CASSGTGREGETQYF. The CDR3 nucleotides read TGCGCCAGCAGCGGAACAGGGAGGGAGGGTGAGACCCAGTACTTC. The genes are TRBV5-1 and TRBJ2-5; possibly TRBD2 for D (7 bases). Germline CDR1 and CDR2: SGHRS and YFSETQ. The CDR3 has 15 amino acids. V lost 4 bases and J lost 5, with 18 bases in between.

The chain has TRBV6-6 and TRBJ2-2, with 8 positions matching TRBD2. Germline V CDR1 and CDR2: MNHNY, SVGAGI (reference sequence). The CDR3 has 14 amino acids. The trim removed 8 bases at V and 7 bases at J, leaving 9 bases unmatched. The CDR3 reads CASVETGGIGELFF. DNA of the CDR3: TGTGCCAGCGTCGAAACGGGAGGGATCGGGGAGCTGTTTTTT.

CDR3 amino acids: CASSWMTGSNEQFF. In DNA form, the CDR3 reads TGTGCCAGCAGCTGGATGACAGGGAGCAATGAGCAGTTCTTC. The chain joins TRBV6-6 to TRBJ2-1; TRBD1 agrees at 7 bases. The CDR3 has 14 amino acids. Germline values: CDR1 MNHNY, CDR2 SVGAGI (reference sequence). V shed 6 bases and J 6 bases; nucleotides not matched to a gene: 8.

By proportion, this clone is medium-sized. V is TRBV7-9 and J is TRBJ2-7; possibly TRBD1 or TRBD2 for D (5 bases each). The CDR3 is made up of 15 amino acids. Trimming pared 6 bases from V and 0 bases from J, leaving 15 bases between. CDR1 and CDR2 (germline): SEHNR, FQNEAQ (reference sequence). CDR3 region: CASSDWAGSSYEQYV. CDR3 bases: TGTGCCAGCAGTGACTGGGCAGGGAGCTCCTACGAGCAGTACGTC.

This chain joins TRBV6-1 and TRBJ1-3; no firm D call. CDR1 and CDR2 (germline): MNHNS, SASEGT. The length of the CDR3 is 16 residues. V lost 1 base and J 2 bases, leaving 12 bases between the germline ends. This CDR3 reads CASSEGGGLPGNTIYF. CDR3 nucleotides: TGTGCCAGCAGTGAAGGAGGCGGCCTTCCTGGAAACACCATATATTTT.

The CDR3 sequence: CASSLDMNRGTEAFF. In nucleotides, the CDR3 is TGTGCCAGCAGCTTAGATATGAACAGGGGCACTGAAGCTTTCTTT. V is TRBV11-2 and J is TRBJ1-1; 7 positions match TRBD1. The J segment lost 4 bases and the V segment lost 0 bases, leaving 5 bases of the junction unmatched. The CDR3 loop spans 15 amino acids. Germline loops: CDR1 SGHAT, CDR2 FQNNGV. The full variable domain, in which reference TRBV11-2 and TRBJ1-1 provide the parts outside the CDR3, is EAGVAQSPRYKIIEKRQSVAFWCNPISGHATLYWYQQILGQGPKLLIQFQNNGVVDDSQLPKDRFSAERLKGVDSTLKIQPAKLEDSAVYLCASSLDMNRGTEAFFGQGTRLTVV.

This chain connects TRBV5-5 to TRBJ2-7, with TRBD2 matching 10 bases. After removal of 3 bases from V and 0 bases from J, the junction contained 3 bases not matched to a gene. This CDR3 spans 15 amino acids. Germline assignment: CDR1 SGHKS and CDR2 YYEKEE (reference sequence). The DNA for the CDR3 is TGTGCCAGCAGCTCAGGACTAGCGGCCTCCTACGAGCAGTACGTC. It translates to CASSSGLAASYEQYV.

This clone was seen just once. V is TRBV30 and J is TRBJ1-6; 7 bases line up with TRBD1. The CDR3 extends over 15 amino acids. The J segment lost 3 bases and the V segment lost 0 bases, leaving 2 bases of the junction unmatched. CDR1 is GTSNPN and CDR2 is SVGIG in the germline V gene (reference sequence). The DNA for the CDR3 is TGTGCCTGGAGTGTAAGGGGGCTCTATAATTCACCCCTCCACTTT. This translates into CAWSVRGLYNSPLHF.

The chain uses TRBV18 and TRBJ1-3, with D maybe TRBD1 (5 bases). Per the germline V gene, CDR1 is KGHSH and CDR2 is LQKENI. V was pared by 1 base and J by 0 bases, with 13 bases between. This CDR3 is 17 amino acids long. DNA for the CDR3: TGTGCCAGCTCACCACGGGACGGGGAGGTCTCTGGAAACACCATATATTTT. Encoded protein: CASSPRDGEVSGNTIYF. The whole variable domain, filled in from reference TRBV18 and TRBJ1-3, reads NAGVMQNPRHLVRRRGQEARLRCSPMKGHSHVYWYRQLPEEGLKFMVYLQKENIIDESGMPKERFSAEFPKEGPSILRIQQVVRGDSAAYFCASSPRDGEVSGNTIYFGEGSWLTVV.